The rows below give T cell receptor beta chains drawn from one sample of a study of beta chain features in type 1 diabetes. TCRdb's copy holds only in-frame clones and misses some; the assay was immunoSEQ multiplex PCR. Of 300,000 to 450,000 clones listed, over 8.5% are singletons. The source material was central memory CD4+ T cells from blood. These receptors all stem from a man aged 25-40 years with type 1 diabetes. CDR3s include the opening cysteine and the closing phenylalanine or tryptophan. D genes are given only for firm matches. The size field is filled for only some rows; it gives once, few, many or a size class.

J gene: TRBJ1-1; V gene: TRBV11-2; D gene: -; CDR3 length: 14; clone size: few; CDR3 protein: CASSLVAVNTEAFF; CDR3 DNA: TGTGCCAGCAGCTTAGTCGCCGTGAACACTGAAGCTTTCTTT
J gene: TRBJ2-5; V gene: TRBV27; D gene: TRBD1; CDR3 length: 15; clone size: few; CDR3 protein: CASSLDRGLGETQYF; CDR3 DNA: TGTGCCAGCAGTTTAGACAGGGGGCTAGGAGAGACCCAGTACTTC
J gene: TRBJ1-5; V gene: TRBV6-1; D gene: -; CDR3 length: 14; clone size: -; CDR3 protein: CASSRQKRNQPQHF; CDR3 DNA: TGTGCCAGCAGTAGACAGAAACGCAATCAGCCCCAGCATTTT
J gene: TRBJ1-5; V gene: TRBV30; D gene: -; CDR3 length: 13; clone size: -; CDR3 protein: CAWSRDSNQPQHF; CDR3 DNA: TGTGCCTGGAGCAGGGATAGCAATCAGCCCCAGCATTTT
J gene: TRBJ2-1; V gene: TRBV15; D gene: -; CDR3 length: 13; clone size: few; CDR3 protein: CATSRDLESEQFF; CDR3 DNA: TGTGCCACCAGCAGAGATCTGGAGTCCGAGCAGTTCTTC
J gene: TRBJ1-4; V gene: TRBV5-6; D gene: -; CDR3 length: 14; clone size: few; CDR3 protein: CASSLGGPNEKLFF; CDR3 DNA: TGTGCCAGCAGCCTCGGGGGACCTAATGAAAAACTGTTTTTT
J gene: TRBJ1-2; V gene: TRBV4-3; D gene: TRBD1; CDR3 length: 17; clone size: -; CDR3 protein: CASSQDTGKGANYGYTF; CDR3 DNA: TGCGCCAGCAGCCAAGATACAGGGAAGGGGGCGAACTATGGCTACACCTTC
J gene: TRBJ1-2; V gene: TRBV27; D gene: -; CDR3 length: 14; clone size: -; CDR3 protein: CASRSRQALYGYTF; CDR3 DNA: TGTGCCAGCAGATCGAGACAGGCCCTTTATGGCTACACCTTC
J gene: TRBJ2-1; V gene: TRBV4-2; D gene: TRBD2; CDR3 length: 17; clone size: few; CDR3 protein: CASSQDRAGALSSEQFF; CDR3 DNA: TGTGCCAGCAGCCAAGATCGGGCGGGAGCGTTATCCAGTGAGCAGTTCTTC
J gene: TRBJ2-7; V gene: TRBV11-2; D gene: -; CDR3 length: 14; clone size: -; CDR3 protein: CASSLVSDSYEQYF; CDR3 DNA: TGTGCCAGCAGCTTAGTCTCTGACTCCTACGAGCAGTACTTC
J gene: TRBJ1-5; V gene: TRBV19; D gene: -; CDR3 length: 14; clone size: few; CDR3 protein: CASGSGVLRQPQHF; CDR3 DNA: TGTGCCAGTGGGTCAGGGGTGCTGCGTCAGCCCCAGCATTTT
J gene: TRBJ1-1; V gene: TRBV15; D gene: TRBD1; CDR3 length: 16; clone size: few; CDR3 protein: CATSRPMGTENTEAFF; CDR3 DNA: TGTGCCACCAGCAGACCCATGGGGACAGAGAACACTGAAGCTTTCTTT
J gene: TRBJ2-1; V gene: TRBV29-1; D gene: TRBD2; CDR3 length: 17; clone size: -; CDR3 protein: CSVVRTSGTANYNEQFF; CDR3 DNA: TGCAGCGTTGTCAGGACTAGCGGGACCGCAAACTACAATGAGCAGTTCTTC
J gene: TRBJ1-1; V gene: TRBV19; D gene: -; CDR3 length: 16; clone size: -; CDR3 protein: CASSFGTQVLNTEAFF; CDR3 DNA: TGTGCCAGTAGTTTCGGGACCCAGGTTTTGAACACTGAAGCTTTCTTT
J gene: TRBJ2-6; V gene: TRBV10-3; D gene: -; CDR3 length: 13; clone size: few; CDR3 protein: CASSSVGANVLTF; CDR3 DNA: TGTGCCAGCAGCTCGGTTGGGGCCAACGTCCTGACTTTC
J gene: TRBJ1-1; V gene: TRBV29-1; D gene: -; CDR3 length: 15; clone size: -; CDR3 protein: CSVERSGFMNTEAFF; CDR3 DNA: TGCAGCGTTGAAAGATCTGGGTTCATGAACACTGAAGCTTTCTTT
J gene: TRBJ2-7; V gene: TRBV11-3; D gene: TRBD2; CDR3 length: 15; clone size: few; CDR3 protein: CASSPGLAEFYEQYF; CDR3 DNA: TGTGCCAGCAGCCCCGGACTAGCGGAGTTCTACGAGCAGTACTTC
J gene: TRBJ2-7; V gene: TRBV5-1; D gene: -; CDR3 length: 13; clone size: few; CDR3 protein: CATNVGSSYEQYF; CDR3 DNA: TGCGCCACCAACGTAGGAAGCTCCTACGAGCAGTACTTC
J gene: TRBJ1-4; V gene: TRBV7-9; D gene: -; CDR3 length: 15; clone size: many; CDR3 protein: CASSRDTGSGEKLFF; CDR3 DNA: TGTGCCAGCAGCCGTGACACAGGATCGGGCGAAAAACTGTTTTTT
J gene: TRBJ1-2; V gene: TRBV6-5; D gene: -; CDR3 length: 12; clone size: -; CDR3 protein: CASSTGTSGYTF; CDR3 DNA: TGTGCCAGCAGTACCGGGACAAGCGGCTACACCTTC
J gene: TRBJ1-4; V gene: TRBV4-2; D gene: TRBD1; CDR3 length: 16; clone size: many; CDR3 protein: CASSQTQGATNEKLFF; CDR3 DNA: TGTGCCAGCAGCCAGACCCAGGGGGCAACTAATGAAAAACTGTTTTTT
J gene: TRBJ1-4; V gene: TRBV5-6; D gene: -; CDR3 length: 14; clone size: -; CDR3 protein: CASSLLATNEKLFF; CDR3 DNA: TGTGCCAGCAGCTTGCTTGCAACTAATGAAAAACTGTTTTTT
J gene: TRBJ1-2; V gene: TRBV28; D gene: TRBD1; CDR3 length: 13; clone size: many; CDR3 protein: CASSKGTGVGYTF; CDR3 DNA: TGTGCCAGCAGCAAGGGGACAGGGGTCGGCTACACCTTC
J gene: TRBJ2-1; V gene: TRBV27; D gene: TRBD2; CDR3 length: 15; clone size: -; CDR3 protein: CASSLYASGNNEQFF; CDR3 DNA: TGTGCCAGCAGTTTATATGCTAGCGGGAACAATGAGCAGTTCTTC
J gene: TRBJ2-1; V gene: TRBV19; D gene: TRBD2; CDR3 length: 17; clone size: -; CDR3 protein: CASSIWVAGGRHNEQFF; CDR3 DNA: TGTGCCAGTAGTATATGGGTAGCGGGTGGTAGACACAATGAGCAGTTCTTC
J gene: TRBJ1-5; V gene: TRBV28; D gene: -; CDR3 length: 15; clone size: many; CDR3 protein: CATRDGGTWNQPQHF; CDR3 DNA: TGTGCCACCAGGGATGGGGGTACGTGGAATCAGCCCCAGCATTTT
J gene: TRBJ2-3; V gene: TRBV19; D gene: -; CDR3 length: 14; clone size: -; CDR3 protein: CASSIHGAADTQYF; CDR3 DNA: TGTGCCAGTAGTATTCATGGTGCAGCAGATACGCAGTATTTT
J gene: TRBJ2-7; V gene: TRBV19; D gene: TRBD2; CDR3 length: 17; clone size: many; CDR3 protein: CASSISPLSGSSYEQYF; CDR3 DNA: TGTGCCAGTAGTATCTCGCCCCTTAGCGGGAGCTCCTACGAGCAGTACTTC
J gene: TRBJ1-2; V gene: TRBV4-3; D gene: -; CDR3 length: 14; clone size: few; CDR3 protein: CASSQDTIQGIYTF; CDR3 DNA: TGCGCCAGCAGCCAAGATACTATCCAGGGTATCTACACCTTC
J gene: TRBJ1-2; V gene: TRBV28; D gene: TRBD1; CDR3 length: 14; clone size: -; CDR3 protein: CASSLAQGAYGYTF; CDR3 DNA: TGTGCCAGCAGTTTAGCACAGGGGGCTTATGGCTACACCTTC
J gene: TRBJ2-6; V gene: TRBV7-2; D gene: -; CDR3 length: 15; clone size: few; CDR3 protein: CASSLGVRVANVLTF; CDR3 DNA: TGTGCCAGCAGCTTAGGGGTCAGGGTGGCCAACGTCCTGACTTTC
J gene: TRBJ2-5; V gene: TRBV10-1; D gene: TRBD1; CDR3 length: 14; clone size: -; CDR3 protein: CASSKGQQGETQYF; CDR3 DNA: TGCGCCAGCAGTAAGGGACAGCAAGGGGAGACCCAGTACTTC
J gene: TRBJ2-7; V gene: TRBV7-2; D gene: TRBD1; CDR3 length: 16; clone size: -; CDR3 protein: CASSLFVRDRGDEQYF; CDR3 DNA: TGTGCCAGCAGCTTATTTGTGCGGGACAGGGGAGACGAGCAGTACTTC
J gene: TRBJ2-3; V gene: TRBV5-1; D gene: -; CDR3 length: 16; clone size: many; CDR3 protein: CASSLGTASSTDTQYF; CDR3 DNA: TGCGCCAGCAGCTTAGGGACTGCCTCTAGCACAGATACGCAGTATTTT
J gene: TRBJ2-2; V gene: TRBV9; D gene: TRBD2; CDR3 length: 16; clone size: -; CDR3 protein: CASSVRLAVNTGELFF; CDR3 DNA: TGTGCCAGCAGCGTTAGACTAGCGGTAAACACCGGGGAGCTGTTTTTT
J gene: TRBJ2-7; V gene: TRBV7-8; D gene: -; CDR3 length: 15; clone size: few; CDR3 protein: CASSSHGVSMDEQYF; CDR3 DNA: TGTGCCAGCAGCTCGCATGGGGTCTCGATGGACGAGCAGTACTTC
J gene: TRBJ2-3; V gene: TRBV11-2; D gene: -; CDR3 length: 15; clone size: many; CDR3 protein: CASSLRPTSTDTQYF; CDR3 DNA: TGTGCCAGCAGCTTACGCCCTACTAGCACAGATACGCAGTATTTT
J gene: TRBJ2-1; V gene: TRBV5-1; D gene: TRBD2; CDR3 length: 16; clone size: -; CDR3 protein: CASSSVGTSGRYEQFF; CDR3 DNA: TGCGCCAGCAGTTCTGTCGGGACTAGCGGGAGATATGAGCAGTTCTTC
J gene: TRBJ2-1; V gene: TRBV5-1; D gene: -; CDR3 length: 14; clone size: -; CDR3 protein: CASSYGDGHNEQFF; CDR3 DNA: TGCGCCAGCAGCTACGGGGACGGCCACAATGAGCAGTTCTTC
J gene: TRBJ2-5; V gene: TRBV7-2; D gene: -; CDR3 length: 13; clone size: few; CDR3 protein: CASSPGGQETQYF; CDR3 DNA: TGTGCCAGCAGCCCCGGGGGTCAAGAGACCCAGTACTTC
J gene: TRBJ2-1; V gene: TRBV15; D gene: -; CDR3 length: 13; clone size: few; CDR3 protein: CATSTRLLGEQFF; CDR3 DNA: TGTGCCACCAGCACGCGGCTACTCGGTGAGCAGTTCTTC
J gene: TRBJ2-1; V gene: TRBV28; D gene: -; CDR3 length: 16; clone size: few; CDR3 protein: CASRLGGASSYNEQFF; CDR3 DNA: TGTGCCAGCAGGTTAGGGGGTGCCTCTTCCTACAATGAGCAGTTCTTC
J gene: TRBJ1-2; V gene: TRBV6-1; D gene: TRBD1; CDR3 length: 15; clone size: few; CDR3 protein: CASSVSGTGRDGYTF; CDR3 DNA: TGTGCCAGCAGTGTTTCCGGGACAGGCAGAGATGGCTACACCTTC
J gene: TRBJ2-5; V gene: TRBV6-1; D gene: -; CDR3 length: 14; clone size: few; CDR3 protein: CASSLRGLGETQYF; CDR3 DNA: TGTGCCAGCAGTCTGAGGGGCCTCGGAGAGACCCAGTACTTC
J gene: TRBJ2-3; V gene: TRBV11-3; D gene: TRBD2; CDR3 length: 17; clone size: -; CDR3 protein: CASSQEAGLAMVQAQYF; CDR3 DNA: TGTGCCAGCAGCCAGGAAGCGGGACTAGCGATGGTCCAGGCGCAGTATTTT
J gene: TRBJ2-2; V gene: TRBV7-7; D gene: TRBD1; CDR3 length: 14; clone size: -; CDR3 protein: CASSFNRGTGELFF; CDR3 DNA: TGTGCTAGCAGCTTTAACAGGGGGACCGGGGAGCTGTTTTTT
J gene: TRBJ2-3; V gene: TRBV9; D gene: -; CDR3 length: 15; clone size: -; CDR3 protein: CASSVASAGTDTQYF; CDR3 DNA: TGTGCCAGCAGCGTGGCCTCCGCGGGCACAGATACGCAGTATTTT
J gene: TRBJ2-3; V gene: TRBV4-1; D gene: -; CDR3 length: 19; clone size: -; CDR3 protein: CASSQVGGGKRGITDTQYF; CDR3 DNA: TGCGCCAGCAGCCAAGTAGGTGGGGGGAAGCGTGGAATCACAGATACGCAGTATTTT